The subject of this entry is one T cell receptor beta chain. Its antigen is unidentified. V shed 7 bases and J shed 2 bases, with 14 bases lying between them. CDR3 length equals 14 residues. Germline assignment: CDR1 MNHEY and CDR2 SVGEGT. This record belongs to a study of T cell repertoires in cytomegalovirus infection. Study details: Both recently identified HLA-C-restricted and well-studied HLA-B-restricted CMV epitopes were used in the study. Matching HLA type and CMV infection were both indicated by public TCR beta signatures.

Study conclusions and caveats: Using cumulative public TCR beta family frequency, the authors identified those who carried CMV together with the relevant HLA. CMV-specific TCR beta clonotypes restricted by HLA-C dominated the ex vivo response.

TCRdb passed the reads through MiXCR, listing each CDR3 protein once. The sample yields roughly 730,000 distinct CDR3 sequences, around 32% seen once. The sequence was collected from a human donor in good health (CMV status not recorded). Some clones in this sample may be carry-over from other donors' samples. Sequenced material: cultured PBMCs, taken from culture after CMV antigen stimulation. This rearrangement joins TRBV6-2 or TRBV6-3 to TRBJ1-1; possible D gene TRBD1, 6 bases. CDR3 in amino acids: CASNNREGNTEAFF. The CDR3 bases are TGTGCCAGCAATAACAGGGAGGGTAACACTGAAGCTTTCTTT.